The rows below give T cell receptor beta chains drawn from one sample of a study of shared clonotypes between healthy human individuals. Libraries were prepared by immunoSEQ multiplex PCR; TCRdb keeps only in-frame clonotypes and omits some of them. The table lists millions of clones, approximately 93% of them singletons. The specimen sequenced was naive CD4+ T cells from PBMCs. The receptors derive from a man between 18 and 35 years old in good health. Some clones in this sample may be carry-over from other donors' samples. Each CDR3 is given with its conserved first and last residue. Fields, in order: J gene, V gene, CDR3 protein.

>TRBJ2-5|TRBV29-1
CSGKRTGLEETQYF
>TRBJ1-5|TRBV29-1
CSVGRSGQPQHF
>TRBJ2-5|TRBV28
CASRYRVQETQYF
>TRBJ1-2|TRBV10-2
CASSETNRAPGGGYTF
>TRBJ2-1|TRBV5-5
CASSLSGQGAWQFF
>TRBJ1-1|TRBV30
CAWSVKQAEAFF
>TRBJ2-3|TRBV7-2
CASSFQSTSGRADTQYF
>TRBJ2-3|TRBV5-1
CASSLTGTASSTDTQYF
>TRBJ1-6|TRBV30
CAWGGVGGSPLHF
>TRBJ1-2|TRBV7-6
CASSSRGGSYTF
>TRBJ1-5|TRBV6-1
CASRVSSNQPQHF
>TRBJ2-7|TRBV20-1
CSASLDEQYF
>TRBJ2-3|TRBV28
CASSELAGPPLDTQYF
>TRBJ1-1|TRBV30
CAWSSGQGTEAFF
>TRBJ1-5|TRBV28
CASSIGGPRNQPQHF
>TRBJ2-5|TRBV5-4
CASSSRDRQETQYF
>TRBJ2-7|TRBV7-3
CASSRQEGYEQYF
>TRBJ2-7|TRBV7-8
CASSYDRQGSPLF
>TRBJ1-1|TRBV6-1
CASRFTAVGTEAFF
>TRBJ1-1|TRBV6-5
CAATGGNTEAFF
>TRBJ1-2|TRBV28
CASSLPMRVYGYTF
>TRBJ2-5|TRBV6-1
CASSRGTGEETQYF
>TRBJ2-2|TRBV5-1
CASSLGQGVSNTGELFF
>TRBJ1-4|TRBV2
CASIRGPLTNEKLFF
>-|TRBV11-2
CASSFGQGSSEQYF
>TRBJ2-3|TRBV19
CASSPRGSGSSADTQYF
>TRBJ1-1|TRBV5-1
CASTPGGGMNTEAFF
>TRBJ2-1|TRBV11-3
CASSTHDRYNEQFF
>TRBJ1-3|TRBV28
CASSRAGHLSGNTIYF
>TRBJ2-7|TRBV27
CASSDSTGPGGSYEQYF
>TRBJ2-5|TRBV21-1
CASSKDSRSGRYQETQYF
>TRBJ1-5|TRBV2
CASSEGGQPGQPQHF
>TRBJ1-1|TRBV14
CASSQGHQSLGRAFF
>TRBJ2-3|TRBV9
CASSVAPRTDTQYF
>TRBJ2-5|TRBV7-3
CASSLYRGETQYF
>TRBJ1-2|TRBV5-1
CASSALQGNYGYTF
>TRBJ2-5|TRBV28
CASRTTSGSSETQYF
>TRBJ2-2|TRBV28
CASILGGQAWTGELFF
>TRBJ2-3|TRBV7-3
CASGRGRATDTQYF
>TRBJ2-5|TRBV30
CAWSQGRQETQYF
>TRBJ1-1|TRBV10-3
CAISEYGPISEAFF
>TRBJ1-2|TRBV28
CASSKAGEGGYGYTF
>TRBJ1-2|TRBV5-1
CASRYPGQVYGYTF
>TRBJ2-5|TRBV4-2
CASSPDWQGGYLLRETQYF
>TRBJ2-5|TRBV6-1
CASSNGRGETQYF
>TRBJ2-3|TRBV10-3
CAIRDRPGRAPADTQYF
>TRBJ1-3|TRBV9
CASSRTGSGNTIYF
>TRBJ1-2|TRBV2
CASSQDRGFYGYTF
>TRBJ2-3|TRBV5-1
CASSLAGASTDTQYF
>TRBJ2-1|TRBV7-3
CASSRWTGANLGRNNEQFF
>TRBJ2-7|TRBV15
CATSRHYGRLSYEQYF
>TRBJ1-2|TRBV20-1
CSARVGLGYTF
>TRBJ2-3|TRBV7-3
CASSLQLAGGTDTQYF